Listed below are T cell receptor beta chains from one sample, sequenced in a study of OX40 agonist ivuxolimab in advanced cancers. The table came from immunoSEQ multiplex PCR; TCRdb's copy has only in-frame clones and leaves some out. The sample shows 92,000 or so clones, around 89% of them seen only once. This specimen consisted of CD4+ or CD8+ T cells sorted from blood, obtained in a trial of the OX40 agonist ivuxolimab. The receptors derive from an adult with an advanced solid tumor such as melanoma, head and neck, liver or kidney cancer. Both conserved end residues are part of each CDR3. D genes are given only for firm matches. Rows give clone size only sometimes, using once, few, many, or a class for an expanded clone.

j_gene: TRBJ2-7; d_gene: .; abundance: .; v_gene: TRBV6-7; CDR3aa: CASSTLDSPTSYEQYF; CDR3nt: TGTGCCAGCAGTACCTTGGACAGCCCGACCTCCTACGAGCAGTACTTC
j_gene: TRBJ1-5; d_gene: .; abundance: .; v_gene: TRBV6-1; CDR3aa: CASRTSNQPQHF; CDR3nt: TGTGCCAGCCGCACGAGCAATCAGCCCCAGCATTTT
j_gene: TRBJ2-7; d_gene: .; abundance: once; v_gene: TRBV14; CDR3aa: CASSSRYEQYF; CDR3nt: TGTGCCAGCAGCTCAAGGTACGAGCAGTACTTC
j_gene: TRBJ2-7; d_gene: .; abundance: .; v_gene: TRBV27; CDR3aa: CASSEKAAVEQYF; CDR3nt: TGTGCCAGCAGTGAAAAGGCGGCGGTCGAGCAGTACTTC
j_gene: TRBJ2-7; d_gene: .; abundance: .; v_gene: TRBV11-2; CDR3aa: CASSLGSEQYF; CDR3nt: TGTGCCAGCAGCTTAGGAAGCGAGCAGTACTTC
j_gene: TRBJ1-1; d_gene: .; abundance: .; v_gene: TRBV27; CDR3aa: CASSGANEAFF; CDR3nt: TGTGCCAGCTCGGGGGCCAACGAAGCTTTCTTT
j_gene: TRBJ2-4; d_gene: .; abundance: .; v_gene: TRBV1; CDR3aa: CTSSLTSGRNTQYF; CDR3nt: TGCACCAGCAGCCTGACTAGCGGACGAAACACCCAGTACTTC
j_gene: TRBJ2-4; d_gene: TRBD1; abundance: .; v_gene: TRBV19; CDR3aa: CASSLYRGPKNIQYF; CDR3nt: TGTGCCAGTAGTTTATACAGGGGGCCTAAAAACATTCAGTACTTC
j_gene: TRBJ2-3; d_gene: .; abundance: .; v_gene: TRBV6-6; CDR3aa: CASSYLARQSTDTQYF; CDR3nt: TGTGCCAGCAGTTACCTGGCTAGACAAAGCACAGATACGCAGTATTTT
j_gene: TRBJ2-3; d_gene: .; abundance: .; v_gene: TRBV27; CDR3aa: CASSLGERADTQYF; CDR3nt: TGTGCCAGCAGTTTGGGGGAGAGAGCAGATACGCAGTATTTT
j_gene: TRBJ2-1; d_gene: .; abundance: .; v_gene: TRBV7-7; CDR3aa: CASSLVDDEQFF; CDR3nt: TGTGCTAGCAGCTTAGTTGACGATGAGCAGTTCTTC
j_gene: TRBJ2-7; d_gene: .; abundance: .; v_gene: TRBV11-3; CDR3aa: CASSLTSSFSYEQYF; CDR3nt: TGTGCCAGCAGCCTTACTAGCAGCTTCTCCTACGAGCAGTACTTC
j_gene: TRBJ2-1; d_gene: TRBD2; abundance: .; v_gene: TRBV18; CDR3aa: CASSRTSGGYNEQFF; CDR3nt: TGTGCCAGCTCCCGTACTAGCGGGGGTTACAATGAGCAGTTCTTC
j_gene: TRBJ1-1; d_gene: .; abundance: .; v_gene: TRBV9; CDR3aa: CASSVGGMNTEAFF; CDR3nt: TGTGCCAGCAGCGTCGGGGGGATGAACACTGAAGCTTTCTTT
j_gene: TRBJ2-1; d_gene: TRBD2; abundance: .; v_gene: TRBV9; CDR3aa: CASSSLAGGSNEQFF; CDR3nt: TGTGCCAGCAGCTCTCTAGCGGGAGGAAGCAATGAGCAGTTCTTC
j_gene: TRBJ2-7; d_gene: TRBD1; abundance: .; v_gene: TRBV7-9; CDR3aa: CASSPGQGKQYF; CDR3nt: TGTGCCAGCAGCCCCGGACAGGGCAAGCAGTACTTC
j_gene: TRBJ2-2; d_gene: .; abundance: .; v_gene: TRBV10-3; CDR3aa: CAISEWTANTGELFF; CDR3nt: TGTGCCATCAGTGAGTGGACAGCGAACACCGGGGAGCTGTTTTTT
j_gene: TRBJ1-6; d_gene: TRBD1; abundance: .; v_gene: TRBV13; CDR3aa: CASSILQGWDSPLHF; CDR3nt: TGTGCCAGCAGCATCTTACAGGGGTGGGATTCACCCCTCCACTTT
j_gene: TRBJ2-7; d_gene: TRBD2; abundance: .; v_gene: TRBV11-1; CDR3aa: CASSPGASGIYEQYF; CDR3nt: TGTGCCAGCAGCCCAGGGGCTAGCGGGATCTACGAGCAGTACTTC
j_gene: TRBJ1-4; d_gene: .; abundance: .; v_gene: TRBV15; CDR3aa: CATSRDLAGEKLFF; CDR3nt: TGTGCCACCAGCAGAGATCTGGCTGGAGAAAAACTGTTTTTT
j_gene: TRBJ2-4; d_gene: .; abundance: .; v_gene: TRBV20-1; CDR3aa: CSAWDSNIQYF; CDR3nt: TGCAGTGCTTGGGACTCTAACATTCAGTACTTC
j_gene: TRBJ2-7; d_gene: .; abundance: .; v_gene: TRBV6-5; CDR3aa: CASSYSKAYYEQYF; CDR3nt: TGTGCCAGCAGTTACTCGAAGGCGTACTACGAGCAGTACTTC
j_gene: TRBJ1-2; d_gene: .; abundance: .; v_gene: TRBV6-6; CDR3aa: CASSRGFYGYTF; CDR3nt: TGTGCCAGCAGTAGGGGTTTCTATGGCTACACCTTC
j_gene: TRBJ2-7; d_gene: TRBD2; abundance: .; v_gene: TRBV29-1; CDR3aa: CSVEALAGPSYEQYF; CDR3nt: TGCAGCGTTGAAGCCCTAGCGGGACCCTCCTACGAGCAGTACTTC
j_gene: TRBJ1-2; d_gene: .; abundance: .; v_gene: TRBV4-1; CDR3aa: CASSRDTNRVNYGYTF; CDR3nt: TGCGCCAGCAGCCGGGACACTAATCGGGTTAACTATGGCTACACCTTC
j_gene: TRBJ2-7; d_gene: TRBD2; abundance: once; v_gene: TRBV9; CDR3aa: CASSVDTGGPFEQYF; CDR3nt: TGTGCCAGCAGCGTAGATACGGGAGGCCCCTTCGAGCAGTACTTC
j_gene: TRBJ2-7; d_gene: .; abundance: .; v_gene: TRBV6-6; CDR3aa: CAISEGGLPYEQYF; CDR3nt: TGTGCCATCAGTGAGGGGGGGCTACCCTACGAGCAGTACTTC
j_gene: TRBJ2-2; d_gene: .; abundance: .; v_gene: TRBV6-5; CDR3aa: CASSYVQYTGELFF; CDR3nt: TGTGCCAGCAGTTACGTACAGTACACCGGGGAGCTGTTTTTT
j_gene: TRBJ2-7; d_gene: TRBD2; abundance: once; v_gene: TRBV5-4; CDR3aa: CASSARGRGLDEQYF; CDR3nt: TGTGCCAGCAGCGCCCGAGGGAGGGGATTGGACGAGCAGTACTTC
j_gene: TRBJ2-3; d_gene: .; abundance: few; v_gene: TRBV10-3; CDR3aa: CAISAADTQYF; CDR3nt: TGTGCCATCAGTGCAGCCGATACGCAGTATTTT
j_gene: TRBJ2-2; d_gene: .; abundance: .; v_gene: TRBV7-9; CDR3aa: CASSLLGAGRALGGELFF; CDR3nt: TGTGCCAGCAGCTTATTGGGTGCGGGTCGCGCCCTCGGCGGGGAGCTGTTTTTT
j_gene: TRBJ2-2; d_gene: .; abundance: .; v_gene: TRBV9; CDR3aa: CASSDLGASSGELFF; CDR3nt: TGTGCCAGCAGCGACCTGGGGGCATCGAGCGGGGAGCTGTTTTTT
j_gene: TRBJ2-7; d_gene: .; abundance: .; v_gene: TRBV7-9; CDR3aa: CATRTGRYEQYF; CDR3nt: TGTGCCACCCGCACTGGGCGCTACGAGCAGTACTTC
j_gene: TRBJ1-2; d_gene: TRBD1; abundance: .; v_gene: TRBV7-9; CDR3aa: CASSRQGAAGYGYTF; CDR3nt: TGTGCCAGCAGCCGACAGGGGGCAGCGGGCTATGGCTACACCTTC